This T cell receptor beta chain was recovered during a study of blood T cell repertoires in COVID-19. Study background: T cells, B-cell-depleted T cells, or PBMCs supplied cDNA or gDNA.

V shed 0 bases and J shed 9 bases, with 15 bases lying between them. Germline CDR1 LGHDT, CDR2 YNNKEL (reference sequence). The CDR3 is 16 residues long. Participants spanned ages about 18 to 95 years and resided in around 25 US areas. As handled by the study authors: Reference gene primer amplification gave estimated nucleated cell counts. The protocol was immunoSEQ multiplex PCR, while the TCRdb copy is restricted to in-frame clones and leaves out a portion. Clone size and the V and J calls come from that table; the DNA yielded D and trimming. The table includes a few hundred thousand clones, roughly nine tenths detected once.

The chain recombines TRBV3-1 (or the pseudogene TRBV3-2) with TRBJ1-6; D possibly corresponds to TRBD1 (5 bases). The receptor comes from a human donor in a cohort exposed to, infected with or recovered from COVID-19 (not recorded which). The donor label of this sample is uncertain. The sequenced sample was PBMCs or T cells enriched from blood (not recorded which). CDR3 coding DNA: TGTGCCAGCAGCCAAGAGCGGGGCTCCTGGACTTCACCCCTCCACTTT. Its translation is CASSQERGSWTSPLHF.